This record covers a single TCR beta chain. The target of this receptor is not known. Within one base of it there is no much larger clone, and no base qualities were kept. Patients with a history of autoimmune disease or receiving systemic immunosuppression were excluded from the trial. Peripheral blood for TCR sequencing was drawn from every dose cohort at baseline, at cycle 4 day 1 and at cycle 7 day 1. Samples came from an open-label, multicenter, first-in-human phase I dose-escalation trial of ivuxolimab. Adults with locally advanced or metastatic melanoma, renal cell, hepatocellular, or head and neck squamous cell carcinoma were enrolled in the trial. CD4+ and CD8+ T cells were sorted separately from peripheral blood before TCR sequencing. Genomic DNA was isolated from the sorted cells so that the TCRbeta CDR3 region could be sequenced. The immunoSEQ Assay was used to sequence the TCRbeta CDR3 regions. The immuneACCESS repertoire file appears here via TCRdb, limited to in-frame rearrangements. These files lack a portion of the clones; in checked studies, under half of the deficit traces to unresolved V genes, and the cause of the others is not known. Recorded for this sample are around 15,000 clones; around 93% of them occurred a single time. The ten largest make up roughly 7.7% of the sample.

V drops 3 bases and J drops 3 bases, leaving 9 bases in between. For CDR1 and CDR2, the germline V gene lists SGHDN and FVKESK. From the cysteine up to the phenylalanine, the CDR3 has a length of 14 residues. Of all the DNA, just the CDR3 is kept, 42 bases in frame from base 1. This specimen comes from a study of OX40 agonist ivuxolimab in advanced cancers. In the study overall: Ivuxolimab was an agonistic, fully human IgG2 monoclonal antibody directed against OX40 (CD134), a costimulatory receptor. Intravenous ivuxolimab was administered to patients every 2 weeks at six dose levels: 0.01, 0.1, 0.3, 1.5, 3 and 10 mg/kg. Partial responses occurred in three dose-escalation patients: two with cutaneous melanoma and one with hepatocellular carcinoma. The paper reports the monotherapy dose-escalation portion (N of about 47 patients) of the phase I ivuxolimab trial. The dose-escalation cohort was about 86% male with a mean age of 60 years, ranging from roughly 23 to 90. Among the approximately 50 dose-escalation patients, some 20 had hepatocellular carcinoma, 15 or so melanoma, 9 renal cell carcinoma and 9 head and neck cancer. Peripheral TCRbeta sequencing was intended to test whether TCR sequence diversity was altered and clonal T-cell expansion was caused by ivuxolimab. Patients were allowed to have had prior anti-PD-1, anti-PD-L1 or anti-CTLA-4 therapy, and around 43% of the dose-escalation patients had been treated with checkpoint inhibitors.

What the work shows at the level of the full study, not this receptor alone: In the 0.1-3.0 mg/kg groups, partial responders had among the lowest normalized peripheral clonal expansion, particularly in CD8+ T cells. Low levels of normalized T-cell clonal expansion were also seen in some nonresponding patients. At doses from 0.1 to 3.0 mg/kg, clonal expansion was seen in both CD4+ and CD8+ blood T cells between baseline and week 6. On average, CD8+ T cells showed more expanded clones than CD4+ T cells after ivuxolimab. Which antigens the clonally expanded peripheral T cells were specific for was not determined.

This sequence originates from an adult with an advanced solid tumor such as melanoma, head and neck, liver or kidney cancer. The sample in question was CD4+ or CD8+ T cells sorted from blood, obtained in a trial of the OX40 agonist ivuxolimab. The V and J segments used are TRBV14 and TRBJ1-5, with no confident D gene call. The encoded CDR3 is CASSHGLSNQPQHF. The sequenced DNA: TGTGCCAGCAGCCATGGGCTATCCAATCAGCCCCAGCATTTT. Full variable domain (CDR3 extended with the reference TRBV14 and TRBJ1-5 proteins): EAGVTQFPSHSVIEKGQTVTLRCDPISGHDNLYWYRRVMGKEIKFLLHFVKESKQDESGMPNNRFLAERTGGTYSTLKVQPAELEDSGVYFCASSHGLSNQPQHFGDGTRLSIL.